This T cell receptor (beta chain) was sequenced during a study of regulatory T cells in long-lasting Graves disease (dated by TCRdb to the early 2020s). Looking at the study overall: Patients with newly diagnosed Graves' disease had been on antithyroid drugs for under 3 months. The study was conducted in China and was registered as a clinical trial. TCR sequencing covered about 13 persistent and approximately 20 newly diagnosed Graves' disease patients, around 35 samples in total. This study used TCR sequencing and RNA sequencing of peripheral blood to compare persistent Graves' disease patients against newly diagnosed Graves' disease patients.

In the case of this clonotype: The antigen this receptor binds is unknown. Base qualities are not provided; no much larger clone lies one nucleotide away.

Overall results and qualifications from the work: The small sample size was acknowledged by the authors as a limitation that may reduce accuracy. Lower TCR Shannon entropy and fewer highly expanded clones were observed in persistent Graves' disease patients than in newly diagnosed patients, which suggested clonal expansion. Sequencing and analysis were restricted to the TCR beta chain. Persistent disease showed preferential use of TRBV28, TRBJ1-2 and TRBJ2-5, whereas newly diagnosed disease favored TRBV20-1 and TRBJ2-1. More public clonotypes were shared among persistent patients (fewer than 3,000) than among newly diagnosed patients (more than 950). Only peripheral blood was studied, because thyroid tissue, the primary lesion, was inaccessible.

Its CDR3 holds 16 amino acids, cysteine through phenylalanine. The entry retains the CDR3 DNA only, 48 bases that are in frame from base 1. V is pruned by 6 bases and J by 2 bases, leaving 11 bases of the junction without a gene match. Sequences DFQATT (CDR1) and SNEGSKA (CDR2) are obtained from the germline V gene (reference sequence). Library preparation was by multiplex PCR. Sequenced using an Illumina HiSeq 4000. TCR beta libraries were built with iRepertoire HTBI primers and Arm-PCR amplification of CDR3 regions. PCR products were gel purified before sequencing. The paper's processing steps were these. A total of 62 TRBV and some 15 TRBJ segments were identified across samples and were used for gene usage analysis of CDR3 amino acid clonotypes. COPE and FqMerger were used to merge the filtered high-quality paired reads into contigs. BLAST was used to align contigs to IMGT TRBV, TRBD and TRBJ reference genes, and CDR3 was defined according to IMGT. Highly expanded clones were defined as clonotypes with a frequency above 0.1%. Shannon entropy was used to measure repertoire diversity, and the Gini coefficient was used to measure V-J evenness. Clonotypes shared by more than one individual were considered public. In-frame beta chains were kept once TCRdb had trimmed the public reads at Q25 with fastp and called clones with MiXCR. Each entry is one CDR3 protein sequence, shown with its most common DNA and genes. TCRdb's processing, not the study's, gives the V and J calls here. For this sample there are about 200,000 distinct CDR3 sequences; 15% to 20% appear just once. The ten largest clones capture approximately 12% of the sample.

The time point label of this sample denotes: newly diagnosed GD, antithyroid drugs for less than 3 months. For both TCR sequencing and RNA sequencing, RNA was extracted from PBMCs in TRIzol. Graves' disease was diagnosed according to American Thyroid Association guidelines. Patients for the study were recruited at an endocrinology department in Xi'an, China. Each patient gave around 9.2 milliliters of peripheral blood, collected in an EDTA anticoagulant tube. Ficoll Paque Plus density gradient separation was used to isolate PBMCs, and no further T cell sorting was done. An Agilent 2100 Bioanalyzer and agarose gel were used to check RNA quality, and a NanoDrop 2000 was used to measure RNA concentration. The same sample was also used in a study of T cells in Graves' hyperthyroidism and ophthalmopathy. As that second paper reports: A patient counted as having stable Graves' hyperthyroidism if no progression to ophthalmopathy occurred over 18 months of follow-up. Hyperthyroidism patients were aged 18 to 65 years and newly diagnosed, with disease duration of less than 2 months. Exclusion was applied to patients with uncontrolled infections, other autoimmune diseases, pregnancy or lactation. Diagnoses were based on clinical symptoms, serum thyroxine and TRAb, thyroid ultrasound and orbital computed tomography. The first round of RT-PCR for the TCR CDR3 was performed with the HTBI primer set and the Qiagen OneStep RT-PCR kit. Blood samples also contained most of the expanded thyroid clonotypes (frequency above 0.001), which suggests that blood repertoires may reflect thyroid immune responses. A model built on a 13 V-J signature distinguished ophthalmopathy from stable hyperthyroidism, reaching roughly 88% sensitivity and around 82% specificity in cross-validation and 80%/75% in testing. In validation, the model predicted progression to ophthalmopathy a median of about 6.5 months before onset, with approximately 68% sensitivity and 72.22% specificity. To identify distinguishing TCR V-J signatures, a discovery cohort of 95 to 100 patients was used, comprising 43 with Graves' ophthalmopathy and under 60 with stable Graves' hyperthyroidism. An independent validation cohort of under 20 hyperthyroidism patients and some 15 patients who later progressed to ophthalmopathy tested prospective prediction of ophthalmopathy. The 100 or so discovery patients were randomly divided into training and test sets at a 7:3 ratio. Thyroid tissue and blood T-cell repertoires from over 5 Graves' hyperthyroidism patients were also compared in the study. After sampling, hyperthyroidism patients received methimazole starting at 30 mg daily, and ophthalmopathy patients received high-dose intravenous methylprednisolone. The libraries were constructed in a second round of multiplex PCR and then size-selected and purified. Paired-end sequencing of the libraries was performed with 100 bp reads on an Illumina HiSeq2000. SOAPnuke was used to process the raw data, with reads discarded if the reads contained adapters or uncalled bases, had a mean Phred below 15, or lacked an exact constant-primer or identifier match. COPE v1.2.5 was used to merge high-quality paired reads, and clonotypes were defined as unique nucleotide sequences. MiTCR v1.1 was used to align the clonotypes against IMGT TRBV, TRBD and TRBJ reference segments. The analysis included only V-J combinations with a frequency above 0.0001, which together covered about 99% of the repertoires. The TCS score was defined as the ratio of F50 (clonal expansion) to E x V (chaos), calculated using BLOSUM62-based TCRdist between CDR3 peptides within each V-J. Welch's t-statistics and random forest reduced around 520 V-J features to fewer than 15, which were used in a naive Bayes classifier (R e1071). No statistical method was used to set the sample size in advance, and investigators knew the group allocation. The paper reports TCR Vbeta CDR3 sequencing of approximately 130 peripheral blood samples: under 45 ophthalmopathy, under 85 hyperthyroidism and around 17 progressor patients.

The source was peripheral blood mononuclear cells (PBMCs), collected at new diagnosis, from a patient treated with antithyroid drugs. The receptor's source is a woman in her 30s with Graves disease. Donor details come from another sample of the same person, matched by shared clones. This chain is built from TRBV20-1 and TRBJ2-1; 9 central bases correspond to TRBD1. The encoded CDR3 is CSAPPGQGRPYNEQFF. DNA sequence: TGCAGTGCCCCGCCGGGACAGGGTAGGCCCTACAATGAGCAGTTCTTC.